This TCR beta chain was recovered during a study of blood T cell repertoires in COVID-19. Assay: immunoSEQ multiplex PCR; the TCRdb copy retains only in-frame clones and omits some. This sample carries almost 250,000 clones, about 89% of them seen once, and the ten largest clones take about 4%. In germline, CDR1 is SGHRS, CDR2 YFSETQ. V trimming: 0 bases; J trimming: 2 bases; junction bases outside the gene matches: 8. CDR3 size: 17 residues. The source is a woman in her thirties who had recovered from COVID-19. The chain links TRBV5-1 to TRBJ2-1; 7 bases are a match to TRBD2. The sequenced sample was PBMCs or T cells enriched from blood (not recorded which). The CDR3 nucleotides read TGCGCCAGCAGCTTGGGAGCTAGCGGCCCCGCCTACAATGAGCAGTTCTTC. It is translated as CASSLGASGPAYNEQFF. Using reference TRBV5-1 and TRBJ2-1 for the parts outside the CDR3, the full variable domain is KAGVTQTPRYLIKTRGQQVTLSCSPISGHRSVSWYQQTPGQGLQFLFEYFSETQRNKGNFPGRFSGRQFSNSRSEMNVSTLELGDSALYLCASSLGASGPAYNEQFFGPGTRLTVL.